The 32 T cell receptor beta chains below come from one sample, sequenced in a study of blood T cell repertoires in COVID-19. Assay: immunoSEQ multiplex PCR; the TCRdb copy retains only in-frame clones and omits some. The sample carries around 190,000 clones, roughly 77% recorded once. Sequenced material: PBMCs or T cells enriched from blood (not recorded which). These receptors were collected from a woman aged 45-65 years with acute COVID-19.

This rearrangement joins TRBV7-9 to TRBJ2-2; perhaps TRBD1 as D (5 bases). The CDR3 covers 14 residues. Trimming pared 5 bases from V and 2 bases from J, leaving 9 bases between. Germline-derived CDR1 and CDR2 are SEHNR and FQNEAQ (reference sequence). The CDR3 sequence is CASSQDTNTGELFF. The CDR3, as DNA: TGTGCCAGCAGCCAGGACACCAACACCGGGGAGCTGTTTTTT.

V is TRBV6-5 and J is TRBJ1-1, with D maybe TRBD1 (6 bases). The V gene's germline CDR1 is MNHEY and CDR2 SVGAGI. The V gene lost 4 bases and the J gene lost 1 base, with 16 bases spanning the gap. The length of the CDR3 is 16 residues. CDR3 coding DNA: TGTGCCAGCAGTTTCCCGAATAGCAGGGGGAACACTGAAGCTTTCTTT. The encoded protein is CASSFPNSRGNTEAFF.

The chain is built from TRBV10-3 and TRBJ2-3; D unclear. Germline loops: CDR1 ENHRY, CDR2 SYGVKD. This CDR3 comprises 13 residues. V lost 3 bases, J lost 6 bases, and 10 bases lay in between. Here the CDR3 reads CAISELPVDTQYF. DNA of the CDR3: TGTGCCATCAGTGAACTCCCCGTGGATACGCAGTATTTT.

This sequence joins TRBV7-9 and TRBJ1-6; TRBD1 matches 8 bases. Germline CDR1 is SEHNR and CDR2 is FQNEAQ (reference sequence). V lost 5 bases to trimming and J lost 4 bases; unmatched junction nucleotides: 10. The CDR3 has 17 amino acids. Written as DNA, the CDR3 is TGTGCCAGCAGCCCCGGACAGGGTCTGGATTATAATTCACCCCTCCACTTT. This translates into CASSPGQGLDYNSPLHF.

The CDR3, as DNA: TGTGCCAGCTCACCCGTGGACACTTCGAACACTGAAGCTTTCTTT. It is translated as CASSPVDTSNTEAFF. The V gene is TRBV18, the J gene TRBJ1-1, with a weak D call TRBD1 (5 bases). The V end was cut by 3 bases, the J end by 1 base, with 12 bases between. Germline CDR1 KGHSH, CDR2 LQKENI. The CDR3 is made up of 15 amino acids.

The chain employs TRBV5-1 and TRBJ2-3; no clear D gene. CDR1 and CDR2 from the germline V gene are SGHRS and YFSETQ. The CDR3 length is 13 residues. Trimming removed 3 bases at V and 2 bases at J, with 7 bases between. The CDR3 DNA follows: TGCGCCAGCAGCTCAGGCAACACAGATACGCAGTATTTT. Protein sequence: CASSSGNTDTQYF.

V gene TRBV7-6 combines with J gene TRBJ2-5; 8 bases are a match to TRBD1. CDR3 length equals 14 residues. The V gene end was trimmed by 3 bases and the J gene end by 4 bases; junction bases not matched to a gene: 4. CDR1 is SGHVS, CDR2 FNYEAQ, per germline. The CDR3 reads CASSFGQGRETQYF. The CDR3 region has the DNA TGTGCCAGCAGCTTCGGACAGGGAAGAGAGACCCAGTACTTC.

In the case of this clone: The sample has other DNA sequences that encode this CDR3 too. The chain is built from TRBV19 and TRBJ1-1; D possibly corresponds to TRBD1 (6 bases). Per germline, CDR1 LNHDA and CDR2 SQIVND (reference sequence). This CDR3 contains 13 residues. Trimming pared 4 bases from V and 6 bases from J, leaving 12 bases between. CDR3 DNA sequence: TGTGCCAGTAGTAGTCAACAGGGATCTGAAGCTTTCTTT. Translated, it gives CASSSQQGSEAFF.

The chain links TRBV7-9 to TRBJ1-1; D ambiguous. Trimming shortened V by 1 base and J by 0 bases, and 9 bases separated the two germline ends. The CDR3 has 15 residues. CDR1 is SEHNR, CDR2 FQNEAQ, per germline (reference sequence). CDR3 residues: CASSLVSGVNTEAFF. The CDR3 DNA reads TGTGCCAGCAGCTTAGTGTCCGGGGTGAACACTGAAGCTTTCTTT.

The genes are TRBV29-1 and TRBJ1-1; D is undetermined. CDR1 SQVTM and CDR2 ANQGSEA come from the germline V gene. V was trimmed by 4 bases and J by 3 bases, leaving 12 bases between them. This CDR3 is built from 13 residues. CDR3 coding DNA: TGCAGCGTTGGAGGGCGCGGTTACACTGAAGCTTTCTTT. Residues: CSVGGRGYTEAFF.

Here the CDR3 reads CASSQDTSEAFF. In DNA, the CDR3 is TGCGCCAGCAGCCAAGATACCAGTGAAGCTTTCTTT. The J gene is TRBJ1-1, the V gene TRBV4-3; D gene unclear. Per the germline V gene, CDR1 is LGHNA and CDR2 is YSLEER. This CDR3 region has 12 residues. Deletions cut 0 bases from V and 7 bases from J, with 6 bases between.

The CDR3 protein is CASSLDQGYNSPLHF. The CDR3 coding sequence is TGTGCCAGCAGCTTAGACCAGGGTTATAATTCACCCCTCCACTTT. The rearrangement uses TRBV11-2 and TRBJ1-6, with D maybe TRBD1 (5 bases). The V and J ends lost 0 bases and 4 bases respectively, with 7 bases between them. The CDR3 loop spans 15 amino acids. Germline assignment: CDR1 SGHAT and CDR2 FQNNGV.

This clone was picked up one time. This chain links TRBV3-1 (or the pseudogene TRBV3-2) with TRBJ1-2, with D unresolved. This CDR3 has 14 residues. Germline CDR1 LGHDT, CDR2 YNNKEL (reference sequence). The V and J ends lost 1 base and 8 bases respectively, with 14 bases between them. CDR3 sequence (DNA): TGTGCCAGCAGCCAAGCAGGCCCCCCTGGGGGCTACACCTTC. As protein: CASSQAGPPGGYTF.

The V and J genes are TRBV6-6 and TRBJ1-1; possible D gene TRBD1, 5 bases. Germline V lookup: CDR1 MNHNY, CDR2 SVGAGI (reference sequence). The V end lost 2 bases, the J end lost 1 base, and 8 bases lay between the germline ends. CDR3 length: 14 residues. Written as DNA, the CDR3 is TGTGCCAGCAGTTACGACAGAGAGAACACTGAAGCTTTCTTT. It encodes CASSYDRENTEAFF.

V usage is TRBV3-1 (or the pseudogene TRBV3-2) and J usage is TRBJ1-1; tentative D call: TRBD1 (5 bases). V lost 4 bases to trimming and J lost 8 bases, with 17 bases between them. The CDR3 is 14 amino acids. Germline lookup yields CDR1 LGHDT and CDR2 YNNKEL (reference sequence). CDR3 amino acids: CASSPFSDRTEAFF. For the CDR3, the DNA is TGTGCCAGCAGCCCCTTCAGTGATAGGACAGAAGCTTTCTTT.

CDR3 DNA sequence: TGTGCCAGCAGCTTAGATGATAGCCTAAAGTCAATTCCAGAGACCCAGTACTTC. Protein: CASSLDDSLKSIPETQYF. The rearrangement links TRBV7-8 to TRBJ2-5; D remains unclear. V lost 1 base, J lost 4 bases, and 22 bases lay in between. From germline, CDR1 is SGHVS and CDR2 FQNEAQ. The CDR3 has 18 amino acids. Supplemented by reference TRBV7-8 and TRBJ2-5, the full variable domain reads GAGVSQSPRYKVAKRGQDVALRCDPISGHVSLFWYQQALGQGPEFLTYFQNEAQLDKSGLPSDRFFAERPEGSVSTLKIQRTQQEDSAVYLCASSLDDSLKSIPETQYFGPGTRLLVL.

The CDR3 sequence: CSDTTGSGTEAFF. CDR3 nucleotide sequence: TGCAGCGACACGACAGGGTCGGGCACTGAAGCTTTCTTT. The chain joins TRBV29-1 to TRBJ1-1, with TRBD1 identical over 7 bases. Germline loops: CDR1 SQVTM, CDR2 ANQGSEA. Unmatched junction bases numbered 9, after V lost 7 bases and J lost 4 bases. This CDR3 is built from 13 residues.

The chain carries TRBV9 and TRBJ2-1, with 7 bases fitting TRBD2. Germline-derived CDR1 and CDR2 are SGDLS and YYNGEE. The CDR3 totals 15 residues. V shed 0 bases, J shed 2 bases, and the junction held 2 bases outside the gene matches. This CDR3 reads CASSVGLAAYNEQFF. As DNA, the CDR3 is TGTGCCAGCAGCGTAGGCCTAGCGGCCTACAATGAGCAGTTCTTC.

The rearrangement links TRBV4-1 to TRBJ1-1; a weak D match, TRBD1 (6 bases). This CDR3 has 15 amino acids. Trimming removed 3 bases at V and 7 bases at J, with 18 bases between. Germline V CDR1 and CDR2: MGHRA, YSYEKL. CDR3 DNA sequence: TGCGCCAGCAGCCATCCGTTATCCAGGGGAATTGAAGCTTTCTTT. It is translated as CASSHPLSRGIEAFF.

The chain recombines TRBV18 with TRBJ2-2, with D unresolved. Between the trimmed V and J ends, which lost 0 bases and 4 bases, there was a span of 3 bases. The CDR3 sequence is 13 residues long. In germline, CDR1 is KGHSH, CDR2 LQKENI. The DNA for the CDR3 is TGTGCCAGCTCACCACCCGTCACCGGGGAGCTGTTTTTT. Encoded protein: CASSPPVTGELFF. Full variable domain (outside the CDR3, taken from reference TRBV18 and TRBJ2-2): NAGVMQNPRHLVRRRGQEARLRCSPMKGHSHVYWYRQLPEEGLKFMVYLQKENIIDESGMPKERFSAEFPKEGPSILRIQQVVRGDSAAYFCASSPPVTGELFFGEGSRLTVL.

There are a few counts of this clone. The genes are TRBV9 and TRBJ1-3; tentatively, D is TRBD1 (5 bases). Trimming removed 3 bases at V and 0 bases at J, with 13 bases between. The CDR3 loop spans 16 amino acids. Germline values: CDR1 SGDLS, CDR2 YYNGEE. In DNA form, the CDR3 reads TGTGCCAGCAGCGCGTCAGGGATGAGCTCTGGAAACACCATATATTTT. Translation: CASSASGMSSGNTIYF.

This rearrangement joins TRBV19 to TRBJ1-2, with a tentative D call TRBD1 (5 bases). The germline V and J ends were trimmed by 7 bases and 2 bases, with 14 bases remaining between them. Germline V gene sequence: CDR1 LNHDA, CDR2 SQIVND (reference sequence). CDR3 length: 14 amino acids. CDR3 loop: CASTGDRPNYGYTF. The CDR3 coding sequence is TGTGCCAGTACGGGGGATCGCCCCAACTATGGCTACACCTTC.

This chain links TRBV24-1 with TRBJ1-5; TRBD1 agrees at 8 bases. V lost 3 bases, J lost 7 bases, and 4 bases stayed unmatched. CDR3 length: 14 amino acids. Germline V CDR1 and CDR2: KGHDR, SFDVKD. In nucleotides, the CDR3 is TGTGCCACCAGTGATCCCGGACAGGGCCAGCCCCAGCATTTT. Protein product: CATSDPGQGQPQHF.

The CDR3 reads CASSSRGVGLTDTQYF. The CDR3 DNA reads as TGTGCCAGCAGCTCCAGGGGGGTGGGCCTCACAGATACGCAGTATTTT. This rearrangement joins TRBV7-3 to TRBJ2-3, with D possibly matching TRBD1 (7 bases). Germline V lookup: CDR1 SGHTA, CDR2 FQGTGA. The CDR3 covers 16 residues. V lost 4 bases and J 2 bases, leaving 16 bases between the germline ends. Combining the CDR3 with reference TRBV7-3 and TRBJ2-3 gives the whole variable domain GAGVSQTPSNKVTEKGKYVELRCDPISGHTALYWYRQSLGQGPEFLIYFQGTGAADDSGLPNDRFFAVRPEGSVSTLKIQRTERGDSAVYLCASSSRGVGLTDTQYFGPGTRLTVL.

The V call is TRBV18, the J call TRBJ2-4; no firm D call. CDR1 and CDR2 (germline): KGHSH, LQKENI. This CDR3 region has 15 residues. V lost 0 bases to trimming and J lost 0 bases, with 6 bases between them. Here the CDR3 DNA reads TGTGCCAGCTCACCACCGAGTATAGCCAAAAACATTCAGTACTTC. Encoded protein: CASSPPSIAKNIQYF.

The chain carries TRBV10-3 and TRBJ2-7; 7 bases match TRBD2. V shed 10 bases and J 4 bases; nucleotides not matched to a gene: 7. Germline-derived CDR1 and CDR2 are ENHRY and SYGVKD. CDR3 size: 12 residues. The CDR3 loop reads CATAGVQYEQYV. As DNA, the CDR3 is TGTGCCACCGCGGGGGTTCAGTACGAGCAGTACGTC.

The chain carries TRBV29-1 and TRBJ1-1; tentatively, D is TRBD1 (6 bases). The germline gives CDR1 SQVTM, CDR2 ANQGSEA. V was shortened by 3 bases and J by 7 bases, with 9 bases between the two germline ends. The CDR3 spans 11 residues. The CDR3 nucleotides read TGCAGCGTTGATCCAGGGGTTGAAGCTTTCTTT. It is translated as CSVDPGVEAFF.

The chain joins TRBV5-1 to TRBJ1-4; weak D call: TRBD1 (5 bases). This CDR3 comprises 13 residues. Between the trimmed V and J ends, which lost 2 bases and 11 bases, there was a span of 13 bases. CDR1 SGHRS and CDR2 YFSETQ come from the germline V gene. The CDR3 nucleotides read TGCGCCAGCAGCTTATCAGGGATGAGCAAACTGTTTTTT. This translates into CASSLSGMSKLFF.

This chain links TRBV19 with TRBJ2-3; 8 bases are shared with TRBD1. V trimming: 8 bases; J trimming: 5 bases; junction bases outside the gene matches: 12. CDR3 length: 15 amino acids. The V gene's germline CDR1 is LNHDA and CDR2 SQIVND (reference sequence). The CDR3 loop is CASSTGQGAVDTQYF. The CDR3 nucleotides are TGTGCCAGTTCGACAGGGCAGGGGGCGGTAGATACGCAGTATTTT.

This clone was seen a few times. The CDR3 reads CASSLGLQGEKLFF. As DNA, the CDR3 is TGTGCCAGCAGCTTAGGACTCCAGGGTGAAAAACTGTTTTTT. The rearrangement uses TRBV11-2 and TRBJ1-4; maybe TRBD1 (5 bases). CDR1 and CDR2 (germline): SGHAT, FQNNGV. Trimming took 1 base from V and 7 from J, leaving 10 bases between them. The CDR3 runs to 14 residues.

This clone has a single count. The chain joins TRBV2 to TRBJ1-3; no definite D call. Germline V gives CDR1 SNHLY, CDR2 FYNNEI. Trimming shortened V by 6 bases and J by 0 bases, and 12 bases separated the two germline ends. The CDR3 runs to 15 residues. CDR3 bases: TGTGCCAGCAGGGATACAGTCTCCTCTGGAAACACCATATATTTT. This gives the protein CASRDTVSSGNTIYF. The full variable domain, rest sourced from reference TRBV2 and TRBJ1-3, is EPEVTQTPSHQVTQMGQEVILRCVPISNHLYFYWYRQILGQKVEFLVSFYNNEISEKSEIFDDQFSVERPDGSNFTLKIRSTKLEDSAMYFCASRDTVSSGNTIYFGEGSWLTVV.

The chain carries TRBV2 and TRBJ2-2, with a tentative D call TRBD2 (7 bases). The CDR3 totals 16 residues. Germline V gives CDR1 SNHLY, CDR2 FYNNEI. V gave up 7 bases and J gave up 3 bases, with 18 bases separating them. CDR3 amino acids: CASTRSGGIDTGELFF. For the CDR3, the DNA is TGTGCCAGCACACGCTCGGGGGGCATCGACACCGGGGAGCTGTTTTTT.